Listed below are T cell receptor beta chains from one sample, sequenced in a study of beta chain features in type 1 diabetes. Produced via immunoSEQ multiplex PCR; TCRdb's table is partial and in-frame only. Among about 260,000 clones listed, about a fifth were seen once. The sample comprised naive CD4+ T cells from blood. These receptors all stem from a woman aged 40 to 55 with type 1 diabetes. The CDR3 runs from the conserved cysteine through the conserved F or W. A D gene is named only where the DNA matches it firmly. Clone size is given for some rows only: seen once, a few or many times, or a class if the clone is expanded.

-	16	TRBJ1-4	TRBV7-9	-	CASSPGGGPRGEKLFF	TGTGCCAGCAGCCCTGGCGGAGGGCCCCGGGGTGAAAAACTGTTTTTT
-	16	TRBJ2-1	TRBV9	TRBD2	CASSVRSAGGHNEQFF	TGTGCCAGCAGCGTAAGGTCAGCGGGAGGACACAATGAGCAGTTCTTC
-	15	TRBJ2-3	TRBV5-1	-	CASSYLTEGSDTQYF	TGCGCCAGCAGCTATCTAACGGAGGGGTCAGATACGCAGTATTTT
few	15	TRBJ2-1	TRBV5-1	TRBD1	CASSPGQGASGEQFF	TGCGCCAGCAGCCCAGGACAGGGGGCCAGTGGTGAGCAGTTCTTC
-	16	TRBJ1-6	TRBV4-3	TRBD1	CASSQDARTGVTPLHF	TGCGCCAGCAGCCAAGATGCGCGGACAGGGGTTACTCCCCTCCACTTT
few	12	TRBJ2-1	TRBV18	TRBD1	CASSPLPGGEFF	TGTGCCAGCTCACCATTACCAGGGGGTGAGTTCTTC
-	14	TRBJ1-1	TRBV7-3	TRBD1	CASSASRGETEAFF	TGTGCCAGCAGCGCATCCAGGGGGGAGACTGAAGCTTTCTTT
-	17	TRBJ2-2	TRBV4-1	-	CASSLPGQPERTGELFF	TGCGCCAGCAGCCTACCTGGTCAGCCTGAGAGGACCGGGGAGCTGTTTTTT
-	11	TRBJ1-1	TRBV29-1	-	CSVVRNTEAFF	TGCAGCGTTGTCCGGAACACTGAAGCTTTCTTT
-	13	TRBJ1-1	TRBV6-5	-	CASSRDTDTEAFF	TGTGCCAGCAGTAGGGACACGGACACTGAAGCTTTCTTT
-	15	TRBJ1-2	TRBV7-9	-	CASSLAVRDSYGYTF	TGTGCCAGCAGCTTAGCTGTCAGGGATTCTTATGGCTACACCTTC
few	13	TRBJ1-1	TRBV28	-	CASSLQQGSEAFF	TGTGCCAGCAGTTTACAACAGGGCTCTGAAGCTTTCTTT
-	13	TRBJ2-5	TRBV5-1	-	CASSLAPPETQYF	TGCGCCAGCAGCTTGGCCCCTCCGGAGACCCAGTACTTC
few	14	TRBJ1-1	TRBV19	-	CASSALTGSAEAFF	TGTGCCAGTAGTGCCTTGACGGGGAGCGCTGAAGCTTTCTTT
-	14	TRBJ1-1	TRBV9	TRBD1	CASSTTTGAEQAFF	TGTGCCAGCAGCACTACTACAGGGGCGGAACAAGCTTTCTTT
-	14	TRBJ1-1	TRBV7-3	-	CASSLTPGSAEAFF	TGTGCCAGCAGCTTAACTCCAGGGTCGGCTGAAGCTTTCTTT
-	15	TRBJ1-5	TRBV5-1	TRBD1	CASSLAGTARQPQHF	TGCGCCAGCAGCTTGGCCGGGACAGCCCGTCAGCCCCAGCATTTT
-	15	TRBJ2-1	TRBV7-2	TRBD2	CASSLNIAGGDEQFF	TGTGCCAGCAGCTTAAACATTGCGGGGGGGGATGAGCAGTTCTTC
-	15	TRBJ2-1	TRBV18	TRBD2	CASSPSGTAYNEQFF	TGTGCCAGCTCCCCTAGCGGGACCGCCTACAATGAGCAGTTCTTC
-	14	TRBJ1-1	TRBV7-9	TRBD1	CASSEQGGGAEAFF	TGTGCCAGCAGCGAACAGGGGGGAGGTGCTGAAGCTTTCTTT
-	13	TRBJ2-5	TRBV29-1	-	CSVGSPGQETQYF	TGCAGCGTGGGGTCCCCGGGGCAAGAGACCCAGTACTTC
-	15	TRBJ2-5	TRBV7-9	TRBD2	CASGLGTSLPETQYF	TGTGCCAGCGGCCTCGGGACTAGCCTTCCAGAGACCCAGTACTTC
-	14	TRBJ2-2	TRBV5-1	TRBD1	CASSRDSNTGELFF	TGCGCCAGCAGCCGGGACAGTAACACCGGGGAGCTGTTTTTT
-	15	TRBJ2-1	TRBV6-5	TRBD1	CASSGDRSGRYEQFF	TGTGCCAGCAGTGGGGACAGGTCGGGACGGTATGAGCAGTTCTTC
once	16	TRBJ1-5	TRBV7-8	-	CASSLIPQDSNQPQHF	TGTGCCAGCAGCTTAATCCCGCAGGATAGCAATCAGCCCCAGCATTTT
-	16	TRBJ2-1	TRBV15	TRBD2	CATSRVLAGRYNEQFF	TGTGCCACCAGCAGAGTACTAGCGGGACGATACAATGAGCAGTTCTTC
few	16	TRBJ1-1	TRBV7-9	-	CASSLDPGITNTEAFF	TGTGCCAGCAGCTTAGATCCAGGGATCACGAACACTGAAGCTTTCTTT
-	14	TRBJ1-4	TRBV29-1	TRBD1	CSVGRTGRFEKLFF	TGCAGCGTTGGACGGACAGGACGGTTCGAAAAACTGTTTTTT
few	12	TRBJ2-7	TRBV5-1	-	CASSLSQREQYF	TGCGCCAGCAGCTTGAGTCAGCGCGAGCAGTACTTC
few	14	TRBJ2-3	TRBV4-3	TRBD2	CASSQDPTSGTQYF	TGCGCCAGCAGCCAAGACCCGACTAGCGGTACGCAGTATTTT
-	16	TRBJ2-6	TRBV11-2	-	CASSLDSSSGANVLTF	TGTGCCAGCAGCTTAGACTCTAGCTCTGGGGCCAACGTCCTGACTTTC
-	14	TRBJ2-3	TRBV19	TRBD2	CASSASGSGDTQYF	TGTGCCAGTAGTGCTAGCGGGTCCGGGGATACGCAGTATTTT
once	15	TRBJ2-7	TRBV29-1	TRBD2	CSVAGTSGSIDEQYF	TGCAGCGTTGCCGGGACTAGCGGGAGTATCGACGAGCAGTACTTC
few	16	TRBJ2-5	TRBV7-2	TRBD2	CASSLAVLAGQETQYF	TGTGCCAGCAGCTTAGCGGTACTAGCGGGGCAAGAGACCCAGTACTTC
few	14	TRBJ1-5	TRBV2	-	CASSDRLANQPQHF	TGTGCCAGCAGTGACAGGTTAGCGAATCAGCCCCAGCATTTT
few	12	TRBJ1-2	TRBV29-1	-	CSVEDPPTTLTF	TGCAGCGTTGAAGATCCCCCCACGACTCTCACCTTC
-	16	TRBJ1-2	TRBV4-3	-	CASSQDLREEYYGYTF	TGCGCCAGCAGCCAAGATCTGAGGGAAGAATACTATGGCTACACCTTC
once	13	TRBJ2-1	TRBV7-9	-	CASRGIRYNEQFF	TGTGCCAGTAGGGGCATCCGATACAATGAGCAGTTCTTC
-	14	TRBJ2-7	TRBV11-2	TRBD1	CASGPGQGTHEQYF	TGTGCCAGCGGCCCCGGACAGGGGACCCACGAGCAGTACTTC